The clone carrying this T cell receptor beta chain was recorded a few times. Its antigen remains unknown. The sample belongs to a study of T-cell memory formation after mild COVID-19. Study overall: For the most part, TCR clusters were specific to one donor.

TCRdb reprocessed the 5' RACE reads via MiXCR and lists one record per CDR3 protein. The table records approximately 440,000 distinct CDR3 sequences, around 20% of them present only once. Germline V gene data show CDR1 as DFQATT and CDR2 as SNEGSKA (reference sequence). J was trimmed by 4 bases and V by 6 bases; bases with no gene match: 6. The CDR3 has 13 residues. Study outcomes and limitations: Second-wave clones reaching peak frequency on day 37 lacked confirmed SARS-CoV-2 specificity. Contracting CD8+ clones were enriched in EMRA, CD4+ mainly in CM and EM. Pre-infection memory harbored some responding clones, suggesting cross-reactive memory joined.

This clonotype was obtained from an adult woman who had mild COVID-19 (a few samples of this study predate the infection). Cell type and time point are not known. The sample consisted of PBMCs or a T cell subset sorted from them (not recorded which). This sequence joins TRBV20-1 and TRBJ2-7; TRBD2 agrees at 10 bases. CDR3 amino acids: CSATPSGSYEQYF. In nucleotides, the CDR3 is TGCAGTGCAACCCCTAGCGGGAGTTACGAGCAGTACTTC.